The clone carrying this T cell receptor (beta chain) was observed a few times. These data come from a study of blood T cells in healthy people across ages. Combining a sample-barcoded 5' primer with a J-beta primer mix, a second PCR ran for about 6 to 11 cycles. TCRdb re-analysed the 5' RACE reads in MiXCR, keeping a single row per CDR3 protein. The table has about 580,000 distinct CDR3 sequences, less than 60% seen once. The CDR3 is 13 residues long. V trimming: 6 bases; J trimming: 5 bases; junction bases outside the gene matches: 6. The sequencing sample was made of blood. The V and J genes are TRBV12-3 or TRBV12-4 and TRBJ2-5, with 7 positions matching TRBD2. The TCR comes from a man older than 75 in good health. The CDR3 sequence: CASRASGRETQYF. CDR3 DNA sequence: TGTGCCAGCAGAGCTAGCGGCCGGGAGACCCAGTACTTC.